These T cell receptor beta chains were read from a single sample in a study of control samples from healthy donors and cancer patients. The method was immunoSEQ multiplex PCR; TCRdb's version includes in-frame clones alone and lacks a portion of them. The repertoire holds around 100,000 clones, with roughly 89% as singletons. Material for sequencing was PBMCs. The origin of the receptors is a man in his sixties with lung cancer. The CDR3 runs from the conserved cysteine through the conserved F or W. Clone sizes are given selectively: once, few, many, or a class where the clone is expanded.

v_call: TRBV5-1; j_call: TRBJ1-1; clone_size: .; cdr3_aa: CASSLVNARANTEAFF
v_call: TRBV30; j_call: TRBJ2-1; clone_size: few; cdr3_aa: CAWEGTRGDEQFF
v_call: TRBV6-5; j_call: TRBJ1-2; clone_size: .; cdr3_aa: CASSYTTRTAENGYTF
v_call: TRBV5-1; j_call: TRBJ1-2; clone_size: .; cdr3_aa: CASSDGQGWDYGYTF
v_call: TRBV4-1; j_call: TRBJ1-6; clone_size: .; cdr3_aa: CASKENSPLHF
v_call: TRBV6-5; j_call: TRBJ2-3; clone_size: .; cdr3_aa: CASSNTPGRDTQYF
v_call: TRBV5-1; j_call: TRBJ2-7; clone_size: .; cdr3_aa: CASSLEAGREQYF
v_call: TRBV6-5; j_call: TRBJ2-1; clone_size: .; cdr3_aa: CASSYDRNEQFF
v_call: TRBV5-1; j_call: TRBJ1-4; clone_size: .; cdr3_aa: CASRDGQGNNEKLFF
v_call: TRBV5-1; j_call: TRBJ2-5; clone_size: .; cdr3_aa: CASSLLAVVEETQYF
v_call: TRBV5-5; j_call: TRBJ1-5; clone_size: .; cdr3_aa: CASSLGLQGNQPQHF
v_call: TRBV7-9; j_call: TRBJ2-3; clone_size: .; cdr3_aa: CASSPRTGVSTDTQYF
v_call: TRBV21-1; j_call: TRBJ1-1; clone_size: few; cdr3_aa: CASSKGGTEAFF
v_call: TRBV6-5; j_call: TRBJ2-2; clone_size: .; cdr3_aa: CASSYSRRGWGGELFF
v_call: TRBV9; j_call: TRBJ2-1; clone_size: .; cdr3_aa: CASRDGLATYNEQFF
v_call: TRBV10-1; j_call: TRBJ2-3; clone_size: .; cdr3_aa: CASSDRTGRDTQYF
v_call: TRBV18; j_call: TRBJ2-5; clone_size: .; cdr3_aa: CASSPGSQETQYF
v_call: TRBV10-2; j_call: TRBJ1-1; clone_size: .; cdr3_aa: CASRGDVDEAFF
v_call: TRBV6-6; j_call: TRBJ2-7; clone_size: .; cdr3_aa: CASSLTVFSYEQYF
v_call: TRBV10-1; j_call: TRBJ2-5; clone_size: .; cdr3_aa: CASSTDYQETQYF
v_call: TRBV7-3; j_call: TRBJ1-3; clone_size: .; cdr3_aa: CASSLAGGSSGNTIYF
v_call: TRBV7-6; j_call: TRBJ2-5; clone_size: .; cdr3_aa: CASSPLRDTQYF
v_call: TRBV6-5; j_call: TRBJ2-5; clone_size: once; cdr3_aa: CASSYSPRGEETQYF
v_call: TRBV18; j_call: TRBJ1-1; clone_size: .; cdr3_aa: CASSPGTGRVNTEAFF
v_call: TRBV5-4; j_call: TRBJ2-2; clone_size: .; cdr3_aa: CASSSSGGVTGELFF
v_call: TRBV6-6; j_call: TRBJ1-6; clone_size: once; cdr3_aa: CASSSLSSYNSPLHF
v_call: TRBV5-1; j_call: TRBJ2-1; clone_size: .; cdr3_aa: CASSWGRLAVYNEQFF
v_call: TRBV5-4; j_call: TRBJ1-6; clone_size: once; cdr3_aa: CASSRVENSPLHF
v_call: TRBV18; j_call: TRBJ2-5; clone_size: .; cdr3_aa: CASSPNRGETQYF
v_call: TRBV4-2; j_call: TRBJ1-5; clone_size: .; cdr3_aa: CASSPDRIDGQPQHF
v_call: TRBV3-1/TRBV3-2; j_call: TRBJ2-1; clone_size: .; cdr3_aa: CASSLRRTSGGYNEQFF
v_call: TRBV3-1/TRBV3-2; j_call: TRBJ2-6; clone_size: .; cdr3_aa: CASSQPRDSGANVLTF
v_call: TRBV6-5; j_call: TRBJ2-2; clone_size: .; cdr3_aa: CASRRRSNTGELFF
v_call: TRBV4-1; j_call: TRBJ1-4; clone_size: .; cdr3_aa: CASSQERETGWANEKLFF
v_call: TRBV6-5; j_call: TRBJ2-7; clone_size: .; cdr3_aa: CASSYSADYEQYF
v_call: TRBV5-1; j_call: TRBJ2-2; clone_size: few; cdr3_aa: CASSLVQGGTGELFF
v_call: TRBV30; j_call: TRBJ1-5; clone_size: .; cdr3_aa: CAWSGSRTDFSNQPQHF
v_call: TRBV10-1; j_call: TRBJ2-5; clone_size: .; cdr3_aa: CASSEASGVEETQYF
v_call: TRBV7-6; j_call: TRBJ2-2; clone_size: .; cdr3_aa: CASSSTAGNTGELFF
v_call: TRBV6-5; j_call: TRBJ1-1; clone_size: .; cdr3_aa: CASSLGQGRTEAFF
v_call: TRBV5-1; j_call: TRBJ2-5; clone_size: .; cdr3_aa: CASSLTSGVQETQYF